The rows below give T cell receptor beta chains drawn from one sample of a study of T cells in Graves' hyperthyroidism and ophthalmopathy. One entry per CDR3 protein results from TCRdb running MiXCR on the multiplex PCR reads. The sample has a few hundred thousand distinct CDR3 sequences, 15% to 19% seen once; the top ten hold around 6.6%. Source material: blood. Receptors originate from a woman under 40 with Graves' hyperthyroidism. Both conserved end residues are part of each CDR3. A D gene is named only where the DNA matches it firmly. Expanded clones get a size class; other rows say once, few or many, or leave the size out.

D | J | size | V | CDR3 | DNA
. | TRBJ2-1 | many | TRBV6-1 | CASSYRLLGGEGQEQFF | TGTGCCAGCAGTTACCGCTTACTTGGGGGCGAGGGCCAGGAGCAGTTCTTC
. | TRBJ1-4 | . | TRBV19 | CASSIPRRTTNEKLFF | TGTGCCAGTAGTATACCTCGCAGGACAACTAATGAAAAACTGTTTTTT
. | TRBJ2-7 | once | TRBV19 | CASSEAGTYEQYF | TGTGCCAGTAGTGAGGCGGGAACCTACGAGCAGTACTTC
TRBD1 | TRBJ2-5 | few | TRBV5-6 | CASSWGQGRQETQYF | TGTGCCAGCAGCTGGGGACAGGGAAGGCAAGAGACCCAGTACTTC
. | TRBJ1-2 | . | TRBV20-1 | CSARDRVGQGNHYGYTF | TGCAGTGCTAGAGATCGGGTCGGGCAGGGAAATCACTATGGCTACACCTTC
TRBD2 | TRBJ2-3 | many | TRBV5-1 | CASSMGLASTDTQYF | TGCGCCAGCAGCATGGGACTAGCCAGCACAGATACGCAGTATTTT
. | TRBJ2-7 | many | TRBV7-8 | CASARQDLSYEQYF | TGTGCCAGCGCTCGACAGGATCTCTCCTACGAGCAGTACTTC
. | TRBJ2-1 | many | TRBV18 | CASSPRYTSYNEQFF | TGTGCCAGCTCACCACGCTATACGTCCTACAATGAGCAGTTCTTC
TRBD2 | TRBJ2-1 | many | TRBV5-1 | CASSLLAGVHEQFF | TGCGCCAGCAGCTTACTAGCGGGAGTCCATGAGCAGTTCTTC
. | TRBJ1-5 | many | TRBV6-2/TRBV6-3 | CASSKAAYSNQPQHF | TGTGCCAGCAGCAAAGCAGCCTATAGCAATCAGCCCCAGCATTTT
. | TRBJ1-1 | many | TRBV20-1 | CSARDHRVSEAFF | TGCAGTGCTAGAGATCACAGGGTGAGTGAAGCTTTCTTT
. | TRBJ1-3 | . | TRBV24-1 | CATSEICRDSGNTIYF | TGTGCCACCAGTGAAATCTGCAGGGACTCTGGAAACACCATATATTTT
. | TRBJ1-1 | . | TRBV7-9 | CASTGLATEAFF | TGTGCCAGCACAGGGTTGGCAACTGAAGCTTTCTTT
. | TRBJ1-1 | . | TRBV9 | CASSVVLGVEAFF | TGTGCCAGCAGCGTAGTTCTAGGTGTTGAAGCTTTCTTT
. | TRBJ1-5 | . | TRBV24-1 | CATSALIPRHRNQPQHF | TGTGCCACCAGTGCCCTGATCCCCCGGCATCGCAATCAGCCCCAGCATTTT
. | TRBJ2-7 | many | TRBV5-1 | CATRRGGLTGEQYF | TGCGCCACCCGCCGAGGAGGACTGACTGGGGAGCAGTACTTC
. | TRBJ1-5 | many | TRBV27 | CASSETGSNQPQHF | TGTGCCAGCAGTGAAACAGGGAGCAATCAGCCCCAGCATTTT
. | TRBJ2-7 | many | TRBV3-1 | CASSPEDGPYEQYF | TGTGCCAGCAGCCCAGAAGACGGACCCTACGAGCAGTACTTC
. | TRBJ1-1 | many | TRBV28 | CASSLFTGHTEAFF | TGTGCCAGCAGTTTATTCACGGGCCACACTGAAGCTTTCTTT
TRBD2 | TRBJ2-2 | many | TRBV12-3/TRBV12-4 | CASSFGLAGLNGELFF | TGTGCCAGCAGTTTCGGACTAGCGGGACTTAACGGGGAGCTGTTTTTT
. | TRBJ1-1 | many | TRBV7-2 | CASSPLLGQNTEAFF | TGTGCCAGCAGCCCCTTATTAGGGCAGAACACTGAAGCTTTCTTT
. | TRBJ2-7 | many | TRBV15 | CATSSYQTGSYEQYF | TGTGCCACCAGCAGCTACCAGACAGGCTCCTACGAGCAGTACTTC
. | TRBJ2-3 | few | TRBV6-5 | CASSHPDTQYF | TGTGCCAGCAGTCACCCAGATACGCAGTATTTT
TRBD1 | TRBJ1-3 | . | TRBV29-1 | CSVPGGPFSGNTIYF | TGCAGCGTTCCAGGGGGGCCTTTCTCTGGAAACACCATATATTTT
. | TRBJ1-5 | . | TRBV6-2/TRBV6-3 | CASTYGGPYQPQHF | TGTGCCAGCACCTACGGGGGGCCCTATCAGCCCCAGCATTTT
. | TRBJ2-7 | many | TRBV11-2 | CASSLRSPGPRPYEQYF | TGTGCCAGCAGCCTAAGGTCACCGGGACCCAGACCCTACGAGCAGTACTTC
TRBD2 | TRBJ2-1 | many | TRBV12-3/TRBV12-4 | CASCVLAVYNEQFF | TGTGCCAGCTGCGTCCTAGCGGTCTACAATGAGCAGTTCTTC
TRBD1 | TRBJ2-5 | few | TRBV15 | CATAPRGQGRKTQYF | TGTGCCACCGCCCCTCGGGGACAGGGTAGGAAGACCCAGTACTTC
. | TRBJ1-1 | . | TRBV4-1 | CASSQVAGGNTEAFF | TGCGCCAGCAGCCAAGTAGCAGGCGGGAACACTGAAGCTTTCTTT
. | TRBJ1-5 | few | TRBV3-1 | CASSQDITRGQPQHF | TGTGCCAGCAGCCAAGATATAACTAGGGGTCAGCCCCAGCATTTT
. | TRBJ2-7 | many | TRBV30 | CAWSVRTGSSYEQYF | TGTGCCTGGAGTGTGCGCACAGGGAGCTCCTACGAGCAGTACTTC
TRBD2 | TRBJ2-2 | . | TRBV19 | CASSTGTSGRNTGELFF | TGTGCCAGTAGTACCGGGACTAGCGGGCGGAACACCGGGGAGCTGTTTTTT
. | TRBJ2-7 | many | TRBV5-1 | CASSLATRPYEQYF | TGCGCCAGCAGCTTGGCGACACGACCCTACGAGCAGTACTTC
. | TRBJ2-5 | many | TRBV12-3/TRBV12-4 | CASSFYTGETQYF | TGTGCCAGCAGTTTCTACACGGGGGAGACCCAGTACTTC
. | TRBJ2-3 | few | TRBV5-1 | CASSNGISLDTQYF | TGCGCCAGCAGCAACGGGATCAGTCTCGATACGCAGTATTTT
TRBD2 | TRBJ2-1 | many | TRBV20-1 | CSASVRLAGLGSEFF | TGCAGTGCTAGTGTTCGACTAGCGGGATTGGGTTCGGAGTTCTTC
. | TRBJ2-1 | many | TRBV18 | CASSPRQSYNEQFF | TGTGCCAGCTCACCAAGACAGTCCTACAATGAGCAGTTCTTC
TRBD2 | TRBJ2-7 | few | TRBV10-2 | CASTLAGVPYEQYF | TGCGCCAGCACGTTAGCGGGAGTCCCCTACGAGCAGTACTTC
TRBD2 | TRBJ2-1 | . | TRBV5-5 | CASTPGLTYNEQFF | TGTGCCAGCACACCGGGACTAACATACAATGAGCAGTTCTTC
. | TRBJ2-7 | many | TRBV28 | CASSRLVYEQYF | TGTGCCAGCAGTAGGCTAGTATACGAGCAGTACTTC
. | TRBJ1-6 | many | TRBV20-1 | CSARDGDRSYNSPLHF | TGCAGTGCTAGAGATGGGGATCGATCCTATAATTCACCCCTCCACTTT
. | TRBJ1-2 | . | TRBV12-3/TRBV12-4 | CTSSSLGPRLSGYTF | TGTACCAGCAGTTCTTTGGGACCCCGCTTATCTGGCTACACCTTC
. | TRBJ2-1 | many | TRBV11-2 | CASSSYENEQFF | TGTGCCAGCAGCTCCTACGAGAATGAGCAGTTCTTC
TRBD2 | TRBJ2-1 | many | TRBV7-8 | CASSLRPGLAGSNEQFF | TGTGCCAGCAGCTTAAGACCGGGACTAGCGGGAAGCAATGAGCAGTTCTTC